The 16 T cell receptor beta chains reported below all come from one sample, sequenced in a study of cytomegalovirus exposure and HLA in healthy donors. PCR used 60 Vbeta primers and 13 Jbeta primers. TCRdb's table, derived via immunoSEQ multiplex PCR, lists solely in-frame clones and lacks some. Of tens of thousands of clones listed, 75% to 85% are singletons. Source material: PBMCs. The receptors here all came from a male donor in good health and CMV-seronegative.

The J gene is TRBJ2-1, the V gene TRBV7-8; 15 bases are shared with TRBD2. Germline CDR1 is SGHVS and CDR2 is FQNEAQ. This CDR3 region has 17 residues. The ends lost 0 bases at V and 7 bases at J; junction bases unmatched: 4. CDR3 sequence: CASSLAGGTSGRNEQFF. The CDR3, as DNA: TGTGCCAGCAGCTTAGCCGGGGGGACTAGCGGGAGGAATGAGCAGTTCTTC.

In DNA form, the CDR3 reads TGTGCCAGCAGTCGGGTCCCCCAAGAGACCCAGTACTTC. As protein: CASSRVPQETQYF. The chain recombines TRBV6-1 with TRBJ2-5; D is unresolved. This CDR3 has 13 residues. Germline V CDR1 and CDR2: MNHNS, SASEGT. V was shortened by 5 bases and J by 1 base, with 8 bases between the two germline ends.

The chain links TRBV7-9 to TRBJ1-4; 10 positions agree with TRBD1. This CDR3 contains 15 residues. Germline lookup yields CDR1 SEHNR and CDR2 FQNEAQ (reference sequence). Trimming cost V 4 bases and J 7 bases; bases outside gene matches: 6. The DNA for the CDR3 is TGTGCCAGCAGCTCCTTGACAGGGGGCGTTGAAAAACTGTTTTTT. Translating gives CASSSLTGGVEKLFF.

This chain connects TRBV7-3 to TRBJ1-1, with D possibly being TRBD1 (6 bases). The germline gives CDR1 SGHTA, CDR2 FQGTGA. The CDR3 has 13 amino acids. Trimming removed 11 bases from V and 5 bases from J, with 18 bases in between. The CDR3 sequence is CASGGGAGTEAFF. Written as DNA, the CDR3 is TGTGCCTCGGGCGGGGGCGCAGGGACTGAAGCTTTCTTT.

J is TRBJ2-1 and V is TRBV10-3, with 16 bases lining up with TRBD2. CDR1 and CDR2 (germline): ENHRY, SYGVKD. The CDR3 totals 17 residues. The V segment lost 0 bases and the J segment 8 bases; nucleotides outside the gene matches: 4. CDR3 region: CAISESGLAGGRHEQFF. As DNA, the CDR3 is TGTGCCATCAGTGAGTCGGGACTAGCGGGGGGGCGACATGAGCAGTTCTTC.

This chain uses TRBV10-3 with TRBJ1-1, with D possibly matching TRBD1 (6 bases). Germline V gene data show CDR1 as ENHRY and CDR2 as SYGVKD. The CDR3 has 13 amino acids. The V end lost 6 bases, the J end lost 1 base, and 9 bases lay between the germline ends. The CDR3 nucleotides read TGTGCCATCAGCGAGACAGGGAACACTGAAGCTTTCTTT. Its protein is CAISETGNTEAFF.

This clone showed up just a few times. This chain uses TRBV6-5 with TRBJ1-1, with D possibly TRBD1 on 6 matching bases. Trimming left V 6 bases short and J 7 bases short, with 15 bases between. Per the germline V gene, CDR1 is MNHEY and CDR2 is SVGAGI. The CDR3 has 13 residues. The CDR3 DNA sequence: TGTGCCAGCAGCCGAAACAGGGAAAGTGAAGCTTTCTTT. Translating it yields CASSRNRESEAFF.

V gene TRBV19 combines with J gene TRBJ2-7; tentatively, D is TRBD2 (6 bases). Trimming took 3 bases from V and 0 from J, leaving 12 bases between them. Germline CDR1 reads LNHDA; CDR2 reads SQIVND (reference sequence). This CDR3 region has 15 residues. The CDR3 loop reads CASSMRRVPSYEQYF. The DNA for the CDR3 is TGTGCCAGTAGTATGAGGAGGGTCCCCTCCTACGAGCAGTACTTC.

The chain couples TRBV5-1 to TRBJ2-2; 9 bases are a match to TRBD1. The V gene's germline CDR1 is SGHRS and CDR2 YFSETQ. The CDR3 spans 18 residues. Unmatched junction bases numbered 12, after V lost 0 bases and J lost 6 bases. Here the CDR3 DNA reads TGCGCCAGCAGCTTGGCCCCGTTAGGACAGGGGCAATCCGGGGAGCTGTTTTTT. It is translated as CASSLAPLGQGQSGELFF.

The J gene is TRBJ1-2, the V gene TRBV7-3; D gene uncertain. CDR3 size: 15 residues. Germline values: CDR1 SGHTA, CDR2 FQGTGA. V was trimmed by 5 bases and J by 5 bases, leaving 18 bases between them. CDR3 bases: TGTGCCAGCAGCCCTATACCCGGAGTTCGTTATGGCTACACCTTC. Amino acid sequence: CASSPIPGVRYGYTF.

This chain uses TRBV7-3 with TRBJ2-6, with a weak D call TRBD1 (6 bases). This CDR3 region has 16 residues. Germline loops: CDR1 SGHTA, CDR2 FQGTGA. V lost 8 bases and J lost 0, with 14 bases in between. CDR3 DNA sequence: TGTGCCAGCGCAAGAGACAGGACCTCTGGGGCCAACGTCCTGACTTTC. As protein: CASARDRTSGANVLTF.

The CDR3 is CASSPLGTSNEKLFF. CDR3 sequence (DNA): TGTGCCAGCAGCCCCCTGGGGACTTCTAATGAAAAACTGTTTTTT. V and J are TRBV2 and TRBJ1-4, with D perhaps matching TRBD1 (5 bases). Trimming took off 6 bases at V and 3 bases at J, with 14 bases between the two ends. The CDR3 is 15 residues long. Germline CDR1 reads SNHLY; CDR2 reads FYNNEI. The full variable domain, completed using reference TRBV2 and TRBJ1-4, is EPEVTQTPSHQVTQMGQEVILRCVPISNHLYFYWYRQILGQKVEFLVSFYNNEISEKSEIFDDQFSVERPDGSNFTLKIRSTKLEDSAMYFCASSPLGTSNEKLFFGSGTQLSVL.

This clone was counted once. The J gene is TRBJ1-4, the V gene TRBV5-1; unclear D gene. The germline V gene encodes CDR1 SGHRS and CDR2 YFSETQ. The CDR3 sequence is 17 residues long. V was pared by 0 bases and J by 0 bases, with 12 bases between. The CDR3 reads CASSLVSQPATNEKLFF. CDR3 DNA: TGCGCCAGCAGCTTGGTTAGCCAGCCTGCAACTAATGAAAAACTGTTTTTT.

This chain connects TRBV6-6 to TRBJ1-2; 8 bases align to TRBD1. This CDR3 comprises 15 residues. Germline assignment: CDR1 MNHNY and CDR2 SVGAGI (reference sequence). With V trimmed by 6 bases and J by 4 bases, 10 bases remained unmatched. The DNA for the CDR3 is TGTGCCAGCAGGACACCGGGACAGGCGATCTATGGCTACACCTTC. Encoded protein: CASRTPGQAIYGYTF.

V usage is TRBV7-2 and J usage is TRBJ2-3, with 7 bases fitting TRBD1. Germline V CDR1 and CDR2: SGHTA, FQGNSA. Trimming took 3 bases from V and 5 from J; bases not matched to a gene: 11. This CDR3 is built from 16 residues. CDR3 region: CASSFPGQKKKDTQYF. The CDR3 DNA reads TGTGCCAGCAGCTTCCCGGGACAGAAAAAAAAAGATACGCAGTATTTT. The full variable domain, its missing parts supplied by reference TRBV7-2 and TRBJ2-3, is GAGVSQSPSNKVTEKGKDVELRCDPISGHTALYWYRQSLGQGLEFLIYFQGNSAPDKSGLPSDRFSAERTGGSVSTLTIQRTQQEDSAVYLCASSFPGQKKKDTQYFGPGTRLTVL.

The J gene is TRBJ2-1, the V gene TRBV19, with 7 bases lining up with TRBD2. Trimming at V came to 11 bases and at J to 8 bases, leaving 12 bases not matched to a gene. There are 13 residues in the CDR3. Germline assignment: CDR1 LNHDA and CDR2 SQIVND (reference sequence). CDR3 region: CAGGRGNEDEQFF. CDR3 DNA sequence: TGTGCCGGAGGGAGGGGCAACGAGGATGAGCAGTTCTTC.